This is a list of T cell receptor beta chains from one sample in a study of CD8+CD57+ T cells in acquired aplastic anemia. Via MiXCR, TCRdb re-called the reads, giving one row per CDR3 protein. Among around 200,000 distinct CDR3 sequences, roughly 50% were seen once, and the ten largest hold 10% to 15%. What was sequenced was sorted CD4+, CD8+, or CD8+CD57+ T cells (not recorded which) from PBMCs. These receptors were taken from a human donor with aplastic anemia. Both conserved end residues are part of each CDR3. Each record gives: D gene, V gene, clone size, J gene, CDR3 DNA, CDR3 protein. D genes are given only for firm matches. Where a row states a size, it is once, few, many or the class of an expanded clone; other rows omit it.

D gene: NA
V gene: TRBV10-3
clone size: few
J gene: TRBJ2-5
CDR3 DNA: TGTGCCATCGGCCTAGAGGAGACCCAGTACTTC
CDR3 protein: CAIGLEETQYF

D gene: NA
V gene: TRBV6-4
clone size: many
J gene: TRBJ1-1
CDR3 DNA: TGTGCCAGCAGTAAGTACAGGAACACTGAAGCTTTCTTT
CDR3 protein: CASSKYRNTEAFF

D gene: NA
V gene: TRBV29-1
clone size: NA
J gene: TRBJ2-2
CDR3 DNA: TGCAGCGTTGGATGGGTTGGGATGACCGGGGAGCTGTTTTTT
CDR3 protein: CSVGWVGMTGELFF

D gene: TRBD2
V gene: TRBV7-6
clone size: NA
J gene: TRBJ2-5
CDR3 DNA: TGTGCCAGCAGCTTAATTTGGGGGGGACAAGAGACCCAGTACTTC
CDR3 protein: CASSLIWGGQETQYF

D gene: NA
V gene: TRBV7-2
clone size: NA
J gene: TRBJ2-5
CDR3 DNA: TGTGCCAGCAGCCCGAGTTGGGAGACCCAGTACTTC
CDR3 protein: CASSPSWETQYF

D gene: TRBD1
V gene: TRBV7-9
clone size: NA
J gene: TRBJ1-5
CDR3 DNA: TGTGCCAGCAGCCCGGGACAGGGGGCGGATCAGCCCCAGCATTTT
CDR3 protein: CASSPGQGADQPQHF

D gene: NA
V gene: TRBV20-1
clone size: many
J gene: TRBJ2-7
CDR3 DNA: TGCAGTGCTGCCGCGGACAACTCCTACGAGCAGTACTTC
CDR3 protein: CSAAADNSYEQYF

D gene: NA
V gene: TRBV2
clone size: NA
J gene: TRBJ1-5
CDR3 DNA: TGTGCCAGCAGTTTAGCCAGGGTGGGTCAGCCCCAGCATTTT
CDR3 protein: CASSLARVGQPQHF

D gene: TRBD1
V gene: TRBV19
clone size: once
J gene: TRBJ2-3
CDR3 DNA: TGTGCCAGTAGCGACAGGGTTGCAGATACGCAGTATTTT
CDR3 protein: CASSDRVADTQYF

D gene: NA
V gene: TRBV19
clone size: NA
J gene: TRBJ1-1
CDR3 DNA: TGTGCCAGTAGGGGTCCGAAGACTGAAGCTTTCTTT
CDR3 protein: CASRGPKTEAFF

D gene: NA
V gene: TRBV6-1
clone size: few
J gene: TRBJ1-1
CDR3 DNA: TGTGCCAGCAGCGGGGGCGCTTACACTGAAGCTTTCTTT
CDR3 protein: CASSGGAYTEAFF

D gene: NA
V gene: TRBV7-2
clone size: NA
J gene: TRBJ2-5
CDR3 DNA: TGTGCCAGCAGCCCGGAGGGGGAAGAGACCCAGTACTTC
CDR3 protein: CASSPEGEETQYF

D gene: NA
V gene: TRBV19
clone size: NA
J gene: TRBJ1-4
CDR3 DNA: TGTGCCAGTAGTATGAGTGGGAATAATGAAAAACTGTTTTTT
CDR3 protein: CASSMSGNNEKLFF

D gene: NA
V gene: TRBV12-3/TRBV12-4
clone size: many
J gene: TRBJ2-3
CDR3 DNA: TGTGCCAGCAGTTTAGAGAGTTACACAGATACGCAGTATTTT
CDR3 protein: CASSLESYTDTQYF

D gene: TRBD1
V gene: TRBV6-5
clone size: NA
J gene: TRBJ1-3
CDR3 DNA: TGTGCCAGCAGTTTCCAGGACAGGCCTGGAAACACCATATATTTT
CDR3 protein: CASSFQDRPGNTIYF

D gene: TRBD1
V gene: TRBV20-1
clone size: NA
J gene: TRBJ1-1
CDR3 DNA: TGCAGTGCCAGGGGGCTGGGACGGGACACTGAAGCTTTCTTT
CDR3 protein: CSARGLGRDTEAFF

D gene: TRBD1
V gene: TRBV6-1
clone size: many
J gene: TRBJ1-2
CDR3 DNA: TGTGCCAGCAGGCCCACCGGGACAGGGTCCCGTGGCTACACCTTC
CDR3 protein: CASRPTGTGSRGYTF

D gene: NA
V gene: TRBV19
clone size: NA
J gene: TRBJ1-5
CDR3 DNA: TGTGCCAGTAACAGGGCACTTAGCAATCAGCCCCAGCATTTT
CDR3 protein: CASNRALSNQPQHF

D gene: NA
V gene: TRBV12-3/TRBV12-4
clone size: NA
J gene: TRBJ2-3
CDR3 DNA: TGTGCCAGCAGGCGACAGGTCACAGATACGCAGTATTTT
CDR3 protein: CASRRQVTDTQYF

D gene: NA
V gene: TRBV19
clone size: many
J gene: TRBJ2-7
CDR3 DNA: TGTGCCAGTAGTATCGGGACCAAGAGCTCCTACGAGCAGTACTTC
CDR3 protein: CASSIGTKSSYEQYF

D gene: NA
V gene: TRBV29-1
clone size: NA
J gene: TRBJ1-1
CDR3 DNA: TGCAGCGTTCTCCGTGATGAAGCTTTCTTT
CDR3 protein: CSVLRDEAFF

D gene: TRBD2
V gene: TRBV7-3
clone size: NA
J gene: TRBJ2-7
CDR3 DNA: TGTGCCAGCAGCTTGGGGACTAGCGGGGGACGCTCCTACGAGCAGTACTTC
CDR3 protein: CASSLGTSGGRSYEQYF

D gene: NA
V gene: TRBV24-1
clone size: NA
J gene: TRBJ2-3
CDR3 DNA: TGTGCCACCAGTGATCCTCAGGGGCCCAGCACAGATACGCAGTATTTT
CDR3 protein: CATSDPQGPSTDTQYF

D gene: NA
V gene: TRBV11-1
clone size: NA
J gene: TRBJ2-1
CDR3 DNA: TGTGCCAGCAGTGCCGGGACACCAACGGTGAATGAGCAGTTCTTC
CDR3 protein: CASSAGTPTVNEQFF

D gene: TRBD1
V gene: TRBV6-9
clone size: NA
J gene: TRBJ2-7
CDR3 DNA: TGTGCCAGCAGTTATTACGGACAGGGAACCTCCTACGAGCAGTACTTC
CDR3 protein: CASSYYGQGTSYEQYF

D gene: NA
V gene: TRBV7-8
clone size: NA
J gene: TRBJ2-3
CDR3 DNA: TGTGCCAGCAGCCAATTTCCCACAGATACGCAGTATTTT
CDR3 protein: CASSQFPTDTQYF

D gene: NA
V gene: TRBV24-1
clone size: NA
J gene: TRBJ2-2
CDR3 DNA: TGTGCCACCAGTTCACAGGACACCGGGGAGCTGTTTTTT
CDR3 protein: CATSSQDTGELFF

D gene: TRBD1
V gene: TRBV15
clone size: NA
J gene: TRBJ1-1
CDR3 DNA: TGTGCCACCAGCAGATTGGGACAGGGTTCGTACACTGAAGCTTTCTTT
CDR3 protein: CATSRLGQGSYTEAFF

D gene: NA
V gene: TRBV6-1
clone size: few
J gene: TRBJ2-7
CDR3 DNA: TGTGCCAGCACGCGGGACCTTAACTACGAGCAGTACTTC
CDR3 protein: CASTRDLNYEQYF

D gene: TRBD2
V gene: TRBV6-2/TRBV6-3
clone size: once
J gene: TRBJ2-1
CDR3 DNA: TGTGCCAGCAGTTACTCTCCATTCCGACTAGCGGGAGATGGGTTCGGTGAGCAGTTCTTC
CDR3 protein: CASSYSPFRLAGDGFGEQFF

D gene: NA
V gene: TRBV30
clone size: few
J gene: TRBJ1-5
CDR3 DNA: TGTGCCTGGAGTGTGTATATGAGGGATCAGCCCCAGCATTTT
CDR3 protein: CAWSVYMRDQPQHF

D gene: TRBD2
V gene: TRBV20-1
clone size: NA
J gene: TRBJ2-7
CDR3 DNA: TGCAGTGCTAGAGAACCAGTTTCGGGAGGCTACGAGCAGTACTTC
CDR3 protein: CSAREPVSGGYEQYF

D gene: TRBD2
V gene: TRBV5-1
clone size: NA
J gene: TRBJ2-3
CDR3 DNA: TGCGCCAGCAGCTTCGTAGCGGGAGGGAGCACAGATACGCAGTATTTT
CDR3 protein: CASSFVAGGSTDTQYF

D gene: NA
V gene: TRBV6-5
clone size: many
J gene: TRBJ1-2
CDR3 DNA: TGTGCCAGCAGTTACTCGGCAGGGCACCACTACACCTTC
CDR3 protein: CASSYSAGHHYTF